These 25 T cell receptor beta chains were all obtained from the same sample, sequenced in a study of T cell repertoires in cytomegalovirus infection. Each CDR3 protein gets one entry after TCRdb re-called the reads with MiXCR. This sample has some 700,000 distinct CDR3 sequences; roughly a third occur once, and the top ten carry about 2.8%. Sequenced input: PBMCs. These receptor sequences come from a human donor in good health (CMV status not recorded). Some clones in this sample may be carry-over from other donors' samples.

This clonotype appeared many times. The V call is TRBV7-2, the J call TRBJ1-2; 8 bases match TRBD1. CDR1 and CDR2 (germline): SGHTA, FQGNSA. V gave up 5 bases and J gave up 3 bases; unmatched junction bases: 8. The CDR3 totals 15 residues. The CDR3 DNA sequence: TGTGCCAGCAGCCAAGACAGGGGATTATACTATGGCTACACCTTC. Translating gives CASSQDRGLYYGYTF.

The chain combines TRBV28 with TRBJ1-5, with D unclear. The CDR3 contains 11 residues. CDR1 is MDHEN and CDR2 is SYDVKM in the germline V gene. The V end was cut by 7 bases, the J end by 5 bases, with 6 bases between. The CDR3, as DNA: TGTGCCAGCACGTCCCATCAGCCCCAGCATTTT. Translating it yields CASTSHQPQHF.

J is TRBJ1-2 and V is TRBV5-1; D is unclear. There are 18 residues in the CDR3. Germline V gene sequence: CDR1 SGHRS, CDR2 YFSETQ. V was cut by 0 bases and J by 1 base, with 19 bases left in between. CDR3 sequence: CASSLEAGGSGNNYGYTF. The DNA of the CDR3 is TGCGCCAGCAGCTTGGAGGCTGGTGGTTCCGGGAATAACTATGGCTACACCTTC.

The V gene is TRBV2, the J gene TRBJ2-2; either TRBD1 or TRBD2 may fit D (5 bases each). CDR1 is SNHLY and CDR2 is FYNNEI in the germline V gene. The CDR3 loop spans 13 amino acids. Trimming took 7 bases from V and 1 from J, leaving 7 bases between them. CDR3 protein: CASTGRNTGELFF. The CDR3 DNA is TGTGCCAGCACGGGACGGAACACCGGGGAGCTGTTTTTT.

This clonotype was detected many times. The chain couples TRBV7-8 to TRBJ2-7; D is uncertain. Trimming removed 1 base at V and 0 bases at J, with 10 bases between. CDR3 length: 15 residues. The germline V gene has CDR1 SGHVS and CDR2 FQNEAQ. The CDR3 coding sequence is TGTGCCAGCAGCTTAGAAATTTCGGGCTCCTACGAGCAGTACTTC. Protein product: CASSLEISGSYEQYF.

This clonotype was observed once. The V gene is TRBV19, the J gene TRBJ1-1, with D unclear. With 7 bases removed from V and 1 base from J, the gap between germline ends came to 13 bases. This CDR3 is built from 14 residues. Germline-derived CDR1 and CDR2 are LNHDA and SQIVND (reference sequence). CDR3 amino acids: CASTLPQWNTEAFF. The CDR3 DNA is TGTGCCAGTACCCTACCGCAGTGGAACACTGAAGCTTTCTTT. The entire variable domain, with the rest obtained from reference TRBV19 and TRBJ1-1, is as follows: DGGITQSPKYLFRKEGQNVTLSCEQNLNHDAMYWYRQDPGQGLRLIYYSQIVNDFQKGDIAEGYSVSREKKESFPLTVTSAQKNPTAFYLCASTLPQWNTEAFFGQGTRLTVV.

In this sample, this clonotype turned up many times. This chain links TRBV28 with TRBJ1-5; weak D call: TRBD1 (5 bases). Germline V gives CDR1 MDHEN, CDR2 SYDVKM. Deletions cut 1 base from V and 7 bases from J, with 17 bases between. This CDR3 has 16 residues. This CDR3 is CASSLLRRQTVQPQHF. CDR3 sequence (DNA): TGTGCCAGCAGTTTATTAAGGAGACAGACGGTACAGCCCCAGCATTTT.

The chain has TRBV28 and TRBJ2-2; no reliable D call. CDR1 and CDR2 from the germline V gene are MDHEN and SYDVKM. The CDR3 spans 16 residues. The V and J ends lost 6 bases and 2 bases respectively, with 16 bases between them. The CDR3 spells CASRLGRGPNTGELFF. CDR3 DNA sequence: TGTGCCAGCAGGCTGGGAAGAGGACCAAACACCGGGGAGCTGTTTTTT.

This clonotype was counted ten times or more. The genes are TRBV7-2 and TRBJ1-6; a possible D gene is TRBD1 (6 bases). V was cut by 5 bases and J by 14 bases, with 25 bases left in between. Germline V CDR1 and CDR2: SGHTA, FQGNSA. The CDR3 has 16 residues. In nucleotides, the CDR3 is TGTGCCAGCAGCCCGCCGGGTGGGGGCCTGTATTCGGCCCTCCACTTT. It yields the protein CASSPPGGGLYSALHF.

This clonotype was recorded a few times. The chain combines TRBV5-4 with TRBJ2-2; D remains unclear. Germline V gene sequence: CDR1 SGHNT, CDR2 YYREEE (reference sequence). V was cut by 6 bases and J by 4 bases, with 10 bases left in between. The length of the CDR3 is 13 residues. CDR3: CASTIPGTGELFF. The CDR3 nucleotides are TGTGCCAGCACTATCCCTGGCACCGGGGAGCTGTTTTTT.

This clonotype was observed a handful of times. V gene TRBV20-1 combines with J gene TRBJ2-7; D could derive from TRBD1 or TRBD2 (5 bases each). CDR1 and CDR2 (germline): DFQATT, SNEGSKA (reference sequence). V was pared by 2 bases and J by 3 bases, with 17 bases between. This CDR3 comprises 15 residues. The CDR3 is CSARRYSGRNYEQYF. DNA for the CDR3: TGCAGTGCTAGACGTTATTCGGGACGGAACTACGAGCAGTACTTC.

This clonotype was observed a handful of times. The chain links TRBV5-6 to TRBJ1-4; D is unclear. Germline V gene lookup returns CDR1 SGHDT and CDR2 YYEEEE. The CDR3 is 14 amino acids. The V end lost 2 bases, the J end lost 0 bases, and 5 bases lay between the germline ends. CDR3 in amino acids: CASSFAATNEKLFF. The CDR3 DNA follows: TGTGCCAGCAGCTTTGCGGCAACTAATGAAAAACTGTTTTTT.

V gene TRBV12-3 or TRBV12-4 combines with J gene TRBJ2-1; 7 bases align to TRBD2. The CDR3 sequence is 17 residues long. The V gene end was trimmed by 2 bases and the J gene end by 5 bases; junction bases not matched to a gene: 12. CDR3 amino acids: CASSLILGGSGHNEQFF. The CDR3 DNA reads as TGTGCCAGCAGTTTAATCTTGGGGGGGAGTGGTCACAATGAGCAGTTCTTC.

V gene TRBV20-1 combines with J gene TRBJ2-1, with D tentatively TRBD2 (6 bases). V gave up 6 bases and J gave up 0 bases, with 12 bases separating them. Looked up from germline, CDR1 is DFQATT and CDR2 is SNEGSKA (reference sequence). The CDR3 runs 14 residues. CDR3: CSAISGSSYNEQFF. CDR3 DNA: TGCAGTGCCATTAGCGGTAGCTCCTACAATGAGCAGTTCTTC.

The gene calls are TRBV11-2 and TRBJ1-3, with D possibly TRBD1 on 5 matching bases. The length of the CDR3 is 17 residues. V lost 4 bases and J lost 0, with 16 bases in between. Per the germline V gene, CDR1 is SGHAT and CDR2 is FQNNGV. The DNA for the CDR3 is TGTGCCAGCAGCTCTTCCGGGACGCGGATCTCTGGAAACACCATATATTTT. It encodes CASSSSGTRISGNTIYF.

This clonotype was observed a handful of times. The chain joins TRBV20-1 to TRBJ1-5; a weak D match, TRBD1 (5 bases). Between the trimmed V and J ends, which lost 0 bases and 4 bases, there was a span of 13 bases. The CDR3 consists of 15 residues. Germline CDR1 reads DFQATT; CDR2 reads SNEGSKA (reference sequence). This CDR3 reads CSARDLLGTNQPQHF. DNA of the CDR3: TGCAGTGCTAGAGATTTATTGGGGACTAATCAGCCCCAGCATTTT.

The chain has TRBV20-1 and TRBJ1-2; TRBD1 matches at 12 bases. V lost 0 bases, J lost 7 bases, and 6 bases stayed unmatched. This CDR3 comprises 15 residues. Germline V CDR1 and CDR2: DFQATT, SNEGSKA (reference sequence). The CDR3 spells CSARDRDRGQSGYTF. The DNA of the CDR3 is TGCAGTGCTAGAGACAGGGACAGGGGGCAGAGTGGCTACACCTTC.

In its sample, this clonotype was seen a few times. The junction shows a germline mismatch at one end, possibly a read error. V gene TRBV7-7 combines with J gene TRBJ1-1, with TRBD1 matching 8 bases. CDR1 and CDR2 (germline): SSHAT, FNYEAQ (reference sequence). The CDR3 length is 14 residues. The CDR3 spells CASSFEDRESEAFF. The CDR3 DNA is TGTGCTAGCAGCTTCGAGGACAGGGAATCTGAAGCTTTCTTT.

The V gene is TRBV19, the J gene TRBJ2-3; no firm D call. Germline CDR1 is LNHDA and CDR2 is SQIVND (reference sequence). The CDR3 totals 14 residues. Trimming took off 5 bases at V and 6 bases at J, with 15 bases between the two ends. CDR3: CASSSRGKADTQYF. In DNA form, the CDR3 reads TGTGCCAGTAGTTCGCGAGGAAAGGCGGATACGCAGTATTTT.

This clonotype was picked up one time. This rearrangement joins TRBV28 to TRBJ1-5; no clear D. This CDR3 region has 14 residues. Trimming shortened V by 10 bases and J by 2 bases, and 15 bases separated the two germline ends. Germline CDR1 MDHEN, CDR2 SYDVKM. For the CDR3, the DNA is TGTGCCATCAGAGAAAGTCAGGGCAATCAGCCCCAGCATTTT. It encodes CAIRESQGNQPQHF. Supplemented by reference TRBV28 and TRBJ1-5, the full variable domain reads DVKVTQSSRYLVKRTGEKVFLECVQDMDHENMFWYRQDPGLGLRLIYFSYDVKMKEKGDIPEGYSVSREKKERFSLILESASTNQTSMYLCAIRESQGNQPQHFGDGTRLSIL.

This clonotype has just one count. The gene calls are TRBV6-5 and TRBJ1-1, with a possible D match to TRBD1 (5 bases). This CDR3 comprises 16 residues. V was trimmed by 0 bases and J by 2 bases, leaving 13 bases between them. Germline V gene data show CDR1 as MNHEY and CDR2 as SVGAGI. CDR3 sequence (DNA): TGTGCCAGCAGTTACTCGGTAGGACACCTTAACACTGAAGCTTTCTTT. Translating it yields CASSYSVGHLNTEAFF.

CDR3: CASSLDGQGQARPGYTF. The CDR3 DNA sequence: TGCGCCAGCAGCTTGGACGGACAGGGCCAGGCCCGCCCTGGCTACACCTTC. This chain uses TRBV5-1 with TRBJ1-2; 8 nucleotides align to TRBD1. The germline CDR1 and CDR2 sequences are SGHRS and YFSETQ. This CDR3 has 17 residues. Trimming cost V 0 bases and J 7 bases; bases outside gene matches: 14.

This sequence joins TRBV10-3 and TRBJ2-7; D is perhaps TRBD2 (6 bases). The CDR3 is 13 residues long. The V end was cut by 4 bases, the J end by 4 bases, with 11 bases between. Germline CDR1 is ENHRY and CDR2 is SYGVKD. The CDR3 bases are TGTGCCATCAGTGGCCAGGGACTGTACGAGCAGTACTTC. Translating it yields CAISGQGLYEQYF.

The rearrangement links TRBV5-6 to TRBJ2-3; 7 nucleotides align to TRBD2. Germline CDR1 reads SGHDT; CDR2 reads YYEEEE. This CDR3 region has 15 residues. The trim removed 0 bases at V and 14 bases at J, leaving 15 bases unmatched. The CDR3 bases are TGTGCCAGCAGCTTGGGCGTAAAGGGAGGGACGGTTCCGTATTTT. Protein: CASSLGVKGGTVPYF.

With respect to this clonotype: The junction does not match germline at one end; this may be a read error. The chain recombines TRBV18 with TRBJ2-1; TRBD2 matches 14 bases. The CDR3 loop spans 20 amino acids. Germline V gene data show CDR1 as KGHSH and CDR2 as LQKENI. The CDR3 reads CASSPPRGLAGESSYNEQFF. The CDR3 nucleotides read TGTGCTAGCTCACCACCGCGGGGACTAGCGGGAGAGAGCTCCTACAATGAGCAGTTCTTC.